The source of this TCR beta chain is a study of blood T cell repertoires in COVID-19. At the level of the study: The United States, Italy and Spain supplied acute and convalescent COVID-19 samples. T cells, B-cell-depleted T cells, or PBMCs supplied cDNA or gDNA.

CDR1 is SGHRS, CDR2 YFSETQ, per germline. CDR3 length equals 19 residues. V was clipped by 2 bases and J by 2 bases; unmatched bases: 14. How the authors handled the data: Reference gene primers were amplified, and this amplification served to estimate nucleated cell counts. This table comes from immunoSEQ multiplex PCR, and its TCRdb copy is limited to in-frame clones, with some not included. V, J and clone size reflect that table, while D and trimming were determined from the DNA. The top ten hold over 35% of the sample, which has 90,000 to 100,000 clones, about 85% seen once. The TCR sequence derives from an elderly man with acute or convalescent COVID-19. The specimen sequenced was peripheral blood. The V gene is TRBV5-1, the J gene TRBJ2-1; 9 positions agree with TRBD2. The CDR3 region has the DNA TGCGCCAGCAGCTTCGTAAGACTAGCGGACCAAGGGACCTACAATGAGCAGTTCTTC. Its translation: CASSFVRLADQGTYNEQFF.